The 17 T cell receptor beta chains reported below all come from one sample, sequenced in a study of T cell responses to AZD1222 COVID-19 vaccine. Data came from immunoSEQ multiplex PCR; TCRdb stores just in-frame clones and leaves some out. Among some 160,000 clones listed, around 90% were seen once. The material sequenced was peripheral blood, taken 28 days after the second AZD1222 dose. All receptors come from an adult who received the AZD1222 COVID-19 vaccine.

The CDR3 protein is CASSSIPGDTGELFF. CDR3 sequence (DNA): TGCGCCAGCAGCTCCATACCGGGGGACACCGGGGAGCTGTTTTTT. The rearrangement uses TRBV5-1 and TRBJ2-2, with D possibly TRBD2 on 6 matching bases. The germline V gene has CDR1 SGHRS and CDR2 YFSETQ. The CDR3 contains 15 residues. Trimming took off 3 bases at V and 3 bases at J, with 12 bases between the two ends.

CDR3: CASSQGGQGNVGYTF. CDR3 in DNA: TGCGCCAGCAGCCAAGGTGGACAGGGGAACGTCGGCTACACCTTC. This chain connects TRBV4-1 to TRBJ1-2, with 9 bases identical to TRBD1. The CDR3 spans 15 residues. V gave up 1 base and J gave up 8 bases; unmatched junction bases: 8. Per germline, CDR1 MGHRA and CDR2 YSYEKL.

V is TRBV3-1 (or the pseudogene TRBV3-2) and J is TRBJ2-3; 10 bases are shared with TRBD2. This CDR3 contains 16 residues. V shed 5 bases and J 2 bases; nucleotides not matched to a gene: 7. Germline-derived CDR1 and CDR2 are LGHDT and YNNKEL (reference sequence). The CDR3 here is CASSSSSGGVTDTQYF. The DNA for the CDR3 is TGTGCCAGCAGCTCCTCAAGCGGGGGGGTCACAGATACGCAGTATTTT.

The rearrangement links TRBV10-2 to TRBJ1-1; TRBD1 is a possible D gene (6 bases). Germline assignment: CDR1 WSHSY and CDR2 SAAADI. Between the trimmed V and J ends, which lost 4 bases and 1 base, there was a span of 10 bases. This CDR3 contains 14 residues. The CDR3 nucleotides are TGCGCCAGCAGTGTAGGACAGACGAACACTGAAGCTTTCTTT. This encodes CASSVGQTNTEAFF.

This clone was seen only once. The V and J genes are TRBV11-3 and TRBJ1-2; D not certain. The CDR3 is 18 amino acids. Germline V gives CDR1 SGHNT, CDR2 YENEEA. The ends were cut back, 10 bases at V and 1 base at J, with 28 bases in the middle. The CDR3 protein is CATSVRWAWLDHNYGYTF. The DNA for the CDR3 is TGTGCCACCTCCGTGCGTTGGGCGTGGCTTGACCATAACTATGGCTACACCTTC.

The chain uses TRBV11-3 and TRBJ2-7, with D tentatively TRBD1 or TRBD2 (5 bases each). Per germline, CDR1 SGHNT and CDR2 YENEEA. Trimming stripped 3 bases from V and 0 bases from J, with 9 bases between. The CDR3 has 14 residues. In nucleotides, the CDR3 is TGTGCCAGCAGCTTGAGGGGAAACTCCTACGAGCAGTACTTC. Encoded protein: CASSLRGNSYEQYF.

This rearrangement joins TRBV5-4 to TRBJ1-2, with a tentative D call TRBD1 (6 bases). The CDR3 runs 16 residues. The V end lost 7 bases, the J end lost 2 bases, and 21 bases lay between the germline ends. The V gene's germline CDR1 is SGHNT and CDR2 YYREEE (reference sequence). The CDR3 reads CASASSGTRRNYGYTF. The DNA for the CDR3 is TGTGCCAGCGCCTCCTCGGGGACACGCAGGAACTATGGCTACACCTTC.

V and J are TRBV5-6 and TRBJ1-2; D gene ambiguous. Trimming removed 3 bases from V and 0 bases from J, with 18 bases in between. This CDR3 region has 17 residues. From germline, CDR1 is SGHDT and CDR2 YYEEEE. The CDR3 protein is CASSSLRSVLANYGYTF. The CDR3 DNA reads as TGTGCCAGCAGCTCCCTACGGTCCGTCCTAGCTAACTATGGCTACACCTTC.

This rearrangement joins TRBV5-4 to TRBJ2-3, with 9 bases that match TRBD2. V dropped 6 bases and J dropped 0; count of bases not matched to a gene: 14. The germline V gene has CDR1 SGHNT and CDR2 YYREEE (reference sequence). The CDR3 consists of 18 residues. The CDR3, as DNA: TGTGCCAGCAAATCAGGGGGGGTAGCGGGGGCCAGCACAGATACGCAGTATTTT. As protein: CASKSGGVAGASTDTQYF.

The rearrangement links TRBV19 to TRBJ1-2; D gene ambiguous. The V end was cut by 3 bases, the J end by 6 bases, with 8 bases between. In germline, CDR1 is LNHDA, CDR2 SQIVND (reference sequence). CDR3 length: 12 amino acids. The CDR3 loop reads CASSIGYDGYTF. The CDR3 DNA sequence: TGTGCCAGTAGTATTGGGTACGATGGCTACACCTTC.

J is TRBJ1-1 and V is TRBV3-1 (or the pseudogene TRBV3-2); D not resolved. The CDR3 consists of 11 residues. Germline lookup yields CDR1 LGHDT and CDR2 YNNKEL (reference sequence). The V end was cut by 7 bases, the J end by 1 base, with 4 bases between. As DNA, the CDR3 is TGTGCCAGCAATACGAACACTGAAGCTTTCTTT. Amino acids: CASNTNTEAFF.

V usage is TRBV29-1 and J usage is TRBJ1-2; D unresolved. Trimming removed 6 bases at V and 7 bases at J, with 15 bases between. The CDR3 contains 12 residues. The V gene's germline CDR1 is SQVTM and CDR2 ANQGSEA. CDR3 protein: CSVCFWGSGYTF. CDR3 in DNA: TGCAGCGTCTGCTTCTGGGGAAGTGGCTACACCTTC.

The V and J genes are TRBV6-1 and TRBJ1-6; D gene unclear. The germline V and J ends were trimmed by 6 bases and 7 bases, with 13 bases remaining between them. CDR1 and CDR2 (germline): MNHNS, SASEGT. The CDR3 length is 14 residues. The CDR3 spells CASSPGDQNSPLHF. In nucleotides, the CDR3 is TGTGCCAGCAGCCCCGGGGATCAAAATTCACCCCTCCACTTT.

DNA of the CDR3: TGTGCCAGTAATCTACAGGGGATGAACACTGAAGCTTTCTTT. Protein product: CASNLQGMNTEAFF. The genes are TRBV19 and TRBJ1-1; 7 nucleotides line up with TRBD1. Germline V CDR1 and CDR2: LNHDA, SQIVND (reference sequence). Trimming removed 7 bases from V and 0 bases from J; junction bases left unmatched: 5. This CDR3 spans 14 amino acids.

The chain recombines TRBV19 with TRBJ2-2; D gene unclear. The CDR3 totals 13 residues. Germline V lookup: CDR1 LNHDA, CDR2 SQIVND (reference sequence). V was cut by 0 bases and J by 5 bases, with 4 bases left in between. The CDR3 coding sequence is TGTGCCAGTAGTATAGAAGGAACCGGGGAGCTGTTTTTT. Its translation: CASSIEGTGELFF. Combining the CDR3 with reference TRBV19 and TRBJ2-2 gives the whole variable domain DGGITQSPKYLFRKEGQNVTLSCEQNLNHDAMYWYRQDPGQGLRLIYYSQIVNDFQKGDIAEGYSVSREKKESFPLTVTSAQKNPTAFYLCASSIEGTGELFFGEGSRLTVL.

This chain links TRBV4-2 with TRBJ1-3, with a tentative D call TRBD1 (5 bases). The CDR3 runs to 19 residues. V lost 1 base and J 4 bases, leaving 23 bases between the germline ends. Germline V gene lookup returns CDR1 LGHNA and CDR2 YNFKEQ. The CDR3 spells CASSQVKYGLRGPGNTIYF. The DNA for the CDR3 is TGTGCCAGCAGCCAAGTAAAGTATGGACTCCGGGGACCCGGAAACACCATATATTTT.

The chain uses TRBV5-1 and TRBJ2-1; 8 positions agree with TRBD2. V was clipped by 0 bases and J by 15 bases; unmatched bases: 5. Germline CDR1 SGHRS, CDR2 YFSETQ. The CDR3 loop spans 12 amino acids. CDR3 sequence (DNA): TGCGCCAGCAGCTTGGGCGGGACTAGTCTGTTCTTC. Its protein is CASSLGGTSLFF.